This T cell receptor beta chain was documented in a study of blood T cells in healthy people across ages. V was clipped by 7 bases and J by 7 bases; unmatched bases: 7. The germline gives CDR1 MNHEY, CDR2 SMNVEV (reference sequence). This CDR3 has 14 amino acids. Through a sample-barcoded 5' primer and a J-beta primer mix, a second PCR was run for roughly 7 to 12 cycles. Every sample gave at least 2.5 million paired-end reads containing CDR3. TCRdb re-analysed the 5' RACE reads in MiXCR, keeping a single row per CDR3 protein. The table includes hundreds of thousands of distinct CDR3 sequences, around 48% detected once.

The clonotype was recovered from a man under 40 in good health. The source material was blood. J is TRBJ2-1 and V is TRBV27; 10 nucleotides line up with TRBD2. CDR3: CASKLSGGMNEQFF. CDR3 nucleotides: TGTGCCAGCAAGCTTAGCGGGGGGATGAATGAGCAGTTCTTC.